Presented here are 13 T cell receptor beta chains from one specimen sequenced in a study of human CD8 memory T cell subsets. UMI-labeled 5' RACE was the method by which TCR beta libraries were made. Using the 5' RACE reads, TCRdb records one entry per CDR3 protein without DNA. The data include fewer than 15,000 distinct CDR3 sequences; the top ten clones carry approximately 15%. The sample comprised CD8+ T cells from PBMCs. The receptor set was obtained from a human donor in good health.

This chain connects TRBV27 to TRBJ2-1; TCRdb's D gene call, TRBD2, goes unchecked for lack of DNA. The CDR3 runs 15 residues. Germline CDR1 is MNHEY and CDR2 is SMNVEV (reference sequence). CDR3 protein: CASSTNPAGDGEQFF.

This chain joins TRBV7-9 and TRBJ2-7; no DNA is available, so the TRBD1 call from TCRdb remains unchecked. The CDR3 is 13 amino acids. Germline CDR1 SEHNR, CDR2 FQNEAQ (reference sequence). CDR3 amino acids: CASSRQDRYEQYF.

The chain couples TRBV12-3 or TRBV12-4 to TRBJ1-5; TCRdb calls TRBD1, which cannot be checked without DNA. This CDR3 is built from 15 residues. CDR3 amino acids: CASSPGVSSNQPQHF.

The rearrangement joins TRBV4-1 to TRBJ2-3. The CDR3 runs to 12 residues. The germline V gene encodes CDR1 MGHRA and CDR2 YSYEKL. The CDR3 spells CASSQDSDTQYF.

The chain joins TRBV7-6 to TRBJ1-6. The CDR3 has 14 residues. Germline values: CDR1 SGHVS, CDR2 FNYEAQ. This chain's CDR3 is CASSVTGPYSPLHF.

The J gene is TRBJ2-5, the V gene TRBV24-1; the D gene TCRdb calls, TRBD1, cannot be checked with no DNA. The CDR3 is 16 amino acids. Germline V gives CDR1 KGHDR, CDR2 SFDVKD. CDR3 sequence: CATSDPFGPGGETQYF.

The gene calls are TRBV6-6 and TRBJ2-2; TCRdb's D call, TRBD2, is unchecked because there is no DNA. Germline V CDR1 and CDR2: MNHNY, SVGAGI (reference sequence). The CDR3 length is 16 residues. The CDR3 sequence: CASASGLAGHTGELFF.

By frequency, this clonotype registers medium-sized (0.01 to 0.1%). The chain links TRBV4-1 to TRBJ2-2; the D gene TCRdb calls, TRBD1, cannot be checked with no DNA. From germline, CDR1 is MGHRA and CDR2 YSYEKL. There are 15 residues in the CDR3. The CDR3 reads CASRPPGQGTGELFF.

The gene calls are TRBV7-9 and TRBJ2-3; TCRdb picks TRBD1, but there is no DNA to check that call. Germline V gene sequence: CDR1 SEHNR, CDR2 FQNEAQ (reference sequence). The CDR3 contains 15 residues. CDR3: CASSLVGGRTDTQYF.

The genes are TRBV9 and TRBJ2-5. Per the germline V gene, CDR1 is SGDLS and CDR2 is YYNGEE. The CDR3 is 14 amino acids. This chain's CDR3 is CASSAFDYQETQYF. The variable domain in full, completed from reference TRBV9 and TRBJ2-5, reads DSGVTQTPKHLITATGQRVTLRCSPRSGDLSVYWYQQSLDQGLQFLIQYYNGEERAKGNILERFSAQQFPDLHSELNLSSLELGDSALYFCASSAFDYQETQYFGPGTRLLVL.

CDR3 sequence: CSVEGGSGSLETQYF. The rearrangement joins TRBV29-1 to TRBJ2-5; the D gene TCRdb calls, TRBD2, cannot be checked with no DNA. Germline V gene sequence: CDR1 SQVTM, CDR2 ANQGSEA. The CDR3 sequence is 15 residues long.

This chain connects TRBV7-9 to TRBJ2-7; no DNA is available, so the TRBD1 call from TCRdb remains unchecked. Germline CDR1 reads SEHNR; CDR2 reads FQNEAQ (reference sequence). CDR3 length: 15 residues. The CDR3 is CASSSPGRRPYEQYF.

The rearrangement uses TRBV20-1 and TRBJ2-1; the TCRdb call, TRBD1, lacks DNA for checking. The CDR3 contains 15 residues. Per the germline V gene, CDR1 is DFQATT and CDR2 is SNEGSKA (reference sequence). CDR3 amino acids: CSAHDERGLYNEQFF.